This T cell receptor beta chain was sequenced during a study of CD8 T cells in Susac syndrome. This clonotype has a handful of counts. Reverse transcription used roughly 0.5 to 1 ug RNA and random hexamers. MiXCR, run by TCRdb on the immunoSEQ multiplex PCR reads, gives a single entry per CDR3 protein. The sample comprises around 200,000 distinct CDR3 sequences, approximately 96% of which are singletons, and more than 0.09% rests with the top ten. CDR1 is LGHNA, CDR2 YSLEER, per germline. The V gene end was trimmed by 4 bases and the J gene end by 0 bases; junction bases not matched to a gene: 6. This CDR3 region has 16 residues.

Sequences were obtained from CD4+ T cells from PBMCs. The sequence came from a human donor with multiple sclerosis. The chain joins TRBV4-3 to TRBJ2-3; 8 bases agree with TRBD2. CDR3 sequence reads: CASSPRGAPSTDTQYF. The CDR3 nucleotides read TGCGCCAGCAGCCCGCGGGGGGCGCCTAGCACAGATACGCAGTATTTT.